This T cell receptor (beta chain) was observed in a study of human T cells and chemical hapten exposure. As for the study in general: Among samples, TCR yields varied mainly because of small differences in pooled library volume.

The sample holds many counts of this clonotype. No antigen is known for it. This may arise from a read error, as a much more abundant clone is one base away. Whole-study results and caveats: TCRs whose frequency exceeded 1 in 1000 remained the same following DPC sensitization.

It was unfractionated whole blood from which total RNA was extracted. Trimming left V 4 bases short and J 5 bases short, with 10 bases between. The CDR3 contains 12 residues. Germline assignment: CDR1 SGHRS and CDR2 YFSETQ. For the library, individual cDNA molecules each received unique molecular identifiers. From the 5' RACE reads, TCRdb called clonotypes with MiXCR, one entry per CDR3 protein. The sample carries approximately 140,000 distinct CDR3 sequences, about 4% recorded once. This clonotype was obtained from a female donor in good health. The chain couples TRBV5-1 to TRBJ2-7; D is undetermined. CDR3 region: CASSEIPDEQYF. CDR3 sequence (DNA): TGCGCCAGCAGCGAGATACCCGACGAGCAGTACTTC.